Below, one T cell receptor beta chain is given with its context. Its antigen specificity is not known. Base-call qualities are not available, and no considerably larger clone is one nucleotide away. This record belongs to a study of T cell repertoires in cytomegalovirus infection (dated 2019 in TCRdb). At the level of the whole study: The HLA type of each donor mattered for the analysis, because public TCR beta signatures pointed to carriage of CMV infection along with the matching HLA type.

The CDR3, from cysteine to phenylalanine, totals 13 residues. Only CDR3 DNA is held: 39 bases, read in frame from base 1. The junction shows trimming of 5 bases on V and 7 bases on J, and the gene matches do not reach 5 bases of it. The germline V gene yields SGHRS for CDR1 and YFSETQ for CDR2. General study outcomes and caveats: The ex vivo response was dominated by HLA-C-restricted CMV-specific TCR beta clonotypes, and the single most frequent clonotype in two of eight donors was supplied by these HLA-C-restricted clonotypes. In both this cohort and an independent roughly 330-donor cohort, the cumulative frequency of public TCR beta family members distinguished carriers of CMV infection plus the relevant HLA type.

The sequencer was an Illumina HiSeq 1500. The public reads were run again by TCRdb, first through fastp at Q25 and then through MiXCR, and only productive beta chains were kept. Identical CDR3 proteins give one entry, which carries the most common genes and DNA. Across this sample there are about 300,000 distinct CDR3 sequences, with about 9.2% seen only once. Approximately 2.4% of the sample comes from the top ten. The TCR was taken from a human donor in good health (CMV status not recorded). Some clones in this sample may be carry-over from other donors' samples. This sequence uses TRBV5-1 and TRBJ2-1, with 8 junctional bases fitting TRBD1. The specimen sequenced was PBMCs. In nucleotides, the sequence is TGCGCCAGCAGGCCGGACAGGGAGAATGAGCAGTTCTTC. Translated, this gives CASRPDRENEQFF.